A selection of T cell receptor beta chains follows, all from one sample in a study of shared clonotypes between healthy human individuals. Sequencing used immunoSEQ multiplex PCR; TCRdb keeps in-frame clones, though not all of them. Of approximately 810,000 clones in the sample, around 93% are singletons; the top ten hold less than 25%. What was sequenced was naive CD8+ T cells sorted from blood. The receptors were gathered from a young man in good health. CDR3s include the opening cysteine and the closing phenylalanine or tryptophan. The order of the fields is CDR3 length, J gene, clone size, V gene, D gene, CDR3 DNA, CDR3 protein. The D gene is left open where the match is weak. The size of a clone is reported for some rows only, either as once, few or many, or as a class for expanded clones.

len: 15; j_gene: TRBJ2-1; abundance: once; v_gene: TRBV7-9; d_gene: TRBD2; CDR3nt: TGTGCCAGCAGAGATAGCGGGAACTTCTACAATGAGCAGTTCTTC; CDR3aa: CASRDSGNFYNEQFF
len: 14; j_gene: TRBJ1-2; abundance: .; v_gene: TRBV27; d_gene: .; CDR3nt: TGTGCCAGCAGTTTAAGCTGGGATCGTGGTGGCTACACCTTC; CDR3aa: CASSLSWDRGGYTF
len: 14; j_gene: TRBJ1-1; abundance: .; v_gene: TRBV30; d_gene: .; CDR3nt: TGTGCCTGGACGCCCCTGCAGGGTCATACTGAAGCTTTCTTT; CDR3aa: CAWTPLQGHTEAFF
len: 14; j_gene: TRBJ2-5; abundance: .; v_gene: TRBV6-6; d_gene: .; CDR3nt: TGTGCCAGCAGTCGCCGGGACTCGCTTGGATCCCAGTACTTC; CDR3aa: CASSRRDSLGSQYF
len: 14; j_gene: TRBJ2-7; abundance: .; v_gene: TRBV10-3; d_gene: TRBD1; CDR3nt: TGTGCCATCAGCGCCGGGACAGGGAACTACGAGCAGTACTTC; CDR3aa: CAISAGTGNYEQYF
len: 13; j_gene: TRBJ2-7; abundance: once; v_gene: TRBV28; d_gene: .; CDR3nt: TGTGCCAGCAGTCCTTCGGGGTTAGGTGAGCAGTACTTC; CDR3aa: CASSPSGLGEQYF
len: 16; j_gene: TRBJ2-1; abundance: .; v_gene: TRBV4-3; d_gene: .; CDR3nt: TGCGCCAGCAGCCAAGACGTCATTAGCGCAGACAATGAGCAGTTCTTC; CDR3aa: CASSQDVISADNEQFF
len: 13; j_gene: TRBJ1-5; abundance: .; v_gene: TRBV7-8; d_gene: .; CDR3nt: TGTGCCAGCAGACTACGGGGCAATCAGCCCCAGCATTTT; CDR3aa: CASRLRGNQPQHF
len: 16; j_gene: TRBJ1-2; abundance: .; v_gene: TRBV28; d_gene: .; CDR3nt: TGTGCCAGCAGATTTATCCTTGGGGGAGCTAACTATGGCTACACCTTC; CDR3aa: CASRFILGGANYGYTF
len: 16; j_gene: TRBJ2-7; abundance: .; v_gene: TRBV6-5; d_gene: .; CDR3nt: TGTGCCAGCAGTTACTCGAGGGCAGAGGGCTCCTACGAGCAGTACTTC; CDR3aa: CASSYSRAEGSYEQYF
len: 13; j_gene: TRBJ2-1; abundance: .; v_gene: TRBV5-5; d_gene: .; CDR3nt: TGTGCCAGCAGCCTGGGTCCTTACAATGAGCAGTTCTTC; CDR3aa: CASSLGPYNEQFF
len: 15; j_gene: TRBJ1-1; abundance: .; v_gene: TRBV4-1; d_gene: .; CDR3nt: TGCGCCAGCAGCCAGCTAGGACAGATAAACACTGAAGCTTTCTTT; CDR3aa: CASSQLGQINTEAFF
len: 14; j_gene: TRBJ2-7; abundance: .; v_gene: TRBV27; d_gene: .; CDR3nt: TGTGCCAGCAGTTCGTACAGGGCGAACTACGAGCAGTACTTC; CDR3aa: CASSSYRANYEQYF
len: 14; j_gene: TRBJ2-3; abundance: once; v_gene: TRBV7-9; d_gene: .; CDR3nt: TGTGCCAGCAGCTTAGCGCGAGACCTAGATACGCAGTATTTT; CDR3aa: CASSLARDLDTQYF
len: 16; j_gene: TRBJ2-1; abundance: .; v_gene: TRBV5-1; d_gene: TRBD2; CDR3nt: TGCGCCAGCAGCTTGGGGGGGACTAGCGGCCTGAATGAGCAGTTCTTC; CDR3aa: CASSLGGTSGLNEQFF
len: 16; j_gene: TRBJ1-4; abundance: .; v_gene: TRBV5-1; d_gene: .; CDR3nt: TGCGCCAGCAGCCCCGAGACCGGGGCCGGTTTCGAAAAACTGTTTTTT; CDR3aa: CASSPETGAGFEKLFF
len: 17; j_gene: TRBJ2-5; abundance: once; v_gene: TRBV28; d_gene: .; CDR3nt: TGTGCCAGCAGTTGGGGGTCCGCGGGGAGGATTCAAGAGACCCAGTACTTC; CDR3aa: CASSWGSAGRIQETQYF
len: 14; j_gene: TRBJ2-7; abundance: .; v_gene: TRBV5-1; d_gene: TRBD2; CDR3nt: TGCGCCAGCAGCTTGTTGGGGACTAGTGTAGAGCAGTACTTC; CDR3aa: CASSLLGTSVEQYF
len: 16; j_gene: TRBJ2-2; abundance: .; v_gene: TRBV5-1; d_gene: TRBD2; CDR3nt: TGCGCCAGCAGCTCACTTAGCGGGACTAACACCGGGGAGCTGTTTTTT; CDR3aa: CASSSLSGTNTGELFF
len: 15; j_gene: TRBJ2-1; abundance: .; v_gene: TRBV19; d_gene: TRBD2; CDR3nt: TGTGCCAGTAGGTGGCTAGCGGGAGGGCCCAATGAGCAGTTCTTC; CDR3aa: CASRWLAGGPNEQFF
len: 14; j_gene: TRBJ2-7; abundance: .; v_gene: TRBV7-2; d_gene: .; CDR3nt: TGTGCCAGCAGCTTAATGGCAGAACCTTACGAGCAGTACTTC; CDR3aa: CASSLMAEPYEQYF
len: 16; j_gene: TRBJ2-7; abundance: .; v_gene: TRBV4-1; d_gene: TRBD2; CDR3nt: TGCGCCAGCAGCCAAGATAGGACTAGCGTCTCCTACGAGCAGTACTTC; CDR3aa: CASSQDRTSVSYEQYF
len: 15; j_gene: TRBJ1-4; abundance: .; v_gene: TRBV4-3; d_gene: .; CDR3nt: TGCGCCAGCAGCCAGGATTCCGGGGATAATGAAAAACTGTTTTTT; CDR3aa: CASSQDSGDNEKLFF
len: 12; j_gene: TRBJ2-1; abundance: .; v_gene: TRBV30; d_gene: .; CDR3nt: TGTGCCTGGAGTGCCAGCGGATCTCAGAAGTTCTTC; CDR3aa: CAWSASGSQKFF
len: 16; j_gene: TRBJ2-1; abundance: .; v_gene: TRBV27; d_gene: .; CDR3nt: TGTGCCAGCACTAAGAGCCGGGACAACTTATACAATGAGCAGTTCTTC; CDR3aa: CASTKSRDNLYNEQFF
len: 14; j_gene: TRBJ2-2; abundance: .; v_gene: TRBV21-1; d_gene: .; CDR3nt: TGTGCCAGCAGCAACTGGGAAAACACCGGGGAGCTGTTTTTT; CDR3aa: CASSNWENTGELFF
len: 12; j_gene: TRBJ2-7; abundance: .; v_gene: TRBV15; d_gene: .; CDR3nt: TGTGCCACCAGCGGAGAAACCTACGAGCAGTACTTC; CDR3aa: CATSGETYEQYF
len: 14; j_gene: TRBJ1-1; abundance: .; v_gene: TRBV29-1; d_gene: .; CDR3nt: TGCAGCGTTGTGAGTGTGGGGGGGAACACTGAAGCTTTCTTT; CDR3aa: CSVVSVGGNTEAFF
len: 14; j_gene: TRBJ1-5; abundance: .; v_gene: TRBV27; d_gene: .; CDR3nt: TGTGCCAGCAGTTTAAGTCCCAGTAATCAGCCCCAGCATTTT; CDR3aa: CASSLSPSNQPQHF
len: 19; j_gene: TRBJ2-2; abundance: .; v_gene: TRBV27; d_gene: .; CDR3nt: TGTGCCAGCCGGTATCTCCCCGGCAGGGCCATCCCGAACACCGGGGAGCTGTTTTTT; CDR3aa: CASRYLPGRAIPNTGELFF
len: 13; j_gene: TRBJ2-7; abundance: .; v_gene: TRBV7-9; d_gene: TRBD1; CDR3nt: TGTGCCAGCACCGAGACAGGGAAGAACGAGCAGTACTTC; CDR3aa: CASTETGKNEQYF
len: 15; j_gene: TRBJ2-1; abundance: .; v_gene: TRBV9; d_gene: TRBD2; CDR3nt: TGTGCCAGCAGCGCCGGAGCGGGAGGCTACAATGAGCAGTTCTTC; CDR3aa: CASSAGAGGYNEQFF
len: 16; j_gene: TRBJ1-4; abundance: .; v_gene: TRBV9; d_gene: .; CDR3nt: TGTGCCAGCAGCCCGACGGCCCCGTTAACTAATGAAAAACTGTTTTTT; CDR3aa: CASSPTAPLTNEKLFF
len: 13; j_gene: TRBJ1-2; abundance: .; v_gene: TRBV9; d_gene: .; CDR3nt: TGTGCCAGCAGCGTGGGGGATAGCTATGGCTACACCTTC; CDR3aa: CASSVGDSYGYTF
len: 16; j_gene: TRBJ2-7; abundance: .; v_gene: TRBV4-1; d_gene: TRBD2; CDR3nt: TGCGCCAGCAGCCAACCAGCGGGAGGGCAATCGGGCGAGCAGTACTTC; CDR3aa: CASSQPAGGQSGEQYF
len: 12; j_gene: TRBJ1-2; abundance: .; v_gene: TRBV28; d_gene: .; CDR3nt: TGTGCCAGCAGACTGTCAGGGAATGGCTACACCTTC; CDR3aa: CASRLSGNGYTF
len: 15; j_gene: TRBJ2-2; abundance: .; v_gene: TRBV7-7; d_gene: TRBD2; CDR3nt: TGTGCTAGCAGCTCGATAGCGGGAACGGGCGGGGAGCTGTTTTTT; CDR3aa: CASSSIAGTGGELFF
len: 16; j_gene: TRBJ2-2; abundance: .; v_gene: TRBV14; d_gene: TRBD1; CDR3nt: TGTGCCAGCAGCCCCCGGGACAGTTATTACACCGGGGAGCTGTTTTTT; CDR3aa: CASSPRDSYYTGELFF
len: 16; j_gene: TRBJ2-7; abundance: .; v_gene: TRBV7-9; d_gene: .; CDR3nt: TGTGCCAGCAGCACAGAGGTCTCGGCTATCTCCTACGAGCAGTACTTC; CDR3aa: CASSTEVSAISYEQYF
len: 16; j_gene: TRBJ2-2; abundance: .; v_gene: TRBV5-6; d_gene: .; CDR3nt: TGTGCCAGCAGCTTATTCGCCGGGGGGAACACCGGGGAGCTGTTTTTT; CDR3aa: CASSLFAGGNTGELFF
len: 14; j_gene: TRBJ2-7; abundance: once; v_gene: TRBV4-1; d_gene: .; CDR3nt: TGCGCCAGCAGCCACCGACAAAACTCCTACGAGCAGTACTTC; CDR3aa: CASSHRQNSYEQYF
len: 14; j_gene: TRBJ2-7; abundance: .; v_gene: TRBV5-1; d_gene: .; CDR3nt: TGCGCCAGCAGGCACACGGGTCCTATAGACGAGCAGTACTTC; CDR3aa: CASRHTGPIDEQYF
len: 17; j_gene: TRBJ1-4; abundance: .; v_gene: TRBV27; d_gene: TRBD1; CDR3nt: TGTGCCAGCAGTTTACTCTTTTCCGACAGGGATGGTGAAAAACTGTTTTTT; CDR3aa: CASSLLFSDRDGEKLFF
len: 17; j_gene: TRBJ2-3; abundance: .; v_gene: TRBV7-3; d_gene: TRBD2; CDR3nt: TGTGCCAGCAGCCCCCACCATCCTAGCGGGAGTGGAGATACGCAGTATTTT; CDR3aa: CASSPHHPSGSGDTQYF
len: 16; j_gene: TRBJ1-5; abundance: .; v_gene: TRBV7-2; d_gene: TRBD1; CDR3nt: TGTGCCAGCAGCTTAGGTACGGGACAGGACTATCAGCCCCAGCATTTT; CDR3aa: CASSLGTGQDYQPQHF
len: 13; j_gene: TRBJ2-1; abundance: .; v_gene: TRBV5-4; d_gene: .; CDR3nt: TGTGCCAGCAGCTTGGAGGCCGACAATGAGCAGTTCTTC; CDR3aa: CASSLEADNEQFF
len: 17; j_gene: TRBJ2-1; abundance: .; v_gene: TRBV11-2; d_gene: .; CDR3nt: TGTGCCAGCAGCCCCCCAACGGGACACTTAGGATTCAATGAGCAGTTCTTC; CDR3aa: CASSPPTGHLGFNEQFF
len: 16; j_gene: TRBJ1-1; abundance: .; v_gene: TRBV6-6; d_gene: .; CDR3nt: TGTGCCAGCAGTTCGTTCGGGCGCAGGGTGAACACTGAAGCTTTCTTT; CDR3aa: CASSSFGRRVNTEAFF
len: 16; j_gene: TRBJ2-7; abundance: .; v_gene: TRBV13; d_gene: TRBD2; CDR3nt: TGTGCCAGCAGCTTACCTCGTAGCGGGCCGTCCTACGAGCAGTACTTC; CDR3aa: CASSLPRSGPSYEQYF
len: 18; j_gene: TRBJ2-6; abundance: .; v_gene: TRBV5-1; d_gene: .; CDR3nt: TGCGCCAGCAGCTTGGATGGCCTGGTGGCCTCTGGGGCCAACGTCCTGACTTTC; CDR3aa: CASSLDGLVASGANVLTF
len: 13; j_gene: TRBJ1-1; abundance: .; v_gene: TRBV19; d_gene: .; CDR3nt: TGTGCCAGTAGTATCTCGTGGAACACTGAAGCTTTCTTT; CDR3aa: CASSISWNTEAFF
len: 10; j_gene: TRBJ2-7; abundance: .; v_gene: TRBV6-5; d_gene: .; CDR3nt: TGTGCCAGCGGATCCTACGAGCAGTACTTC; CDR3aa: CASGSYEQYF
len: 15; j_gene: TRBJ2-7; abundance: .; v_gene: TRBV27; d_gene: TRBD1; CDR3nt: TGTGCCAGCAGTTTAAGGGACAGTTCCTTGAGGGAGCAGTACTTC; CDR3aa: CASSLRDSSLREQYF
len: 17; j_gene: TRBJ2-1; abundance: .; v_gene: TRBV7-9; d_gene: TRBD2; CDR3nt: TGTGCCAGCAGCTTACTACTAGCGGGAGACTCCTACAATGAGCAGTTCTTC; CDR3aa: CASSLLLAGDSYNEQFF